Detailed here is one TCR beta chain. What it recognizes is unknown. These data originate in a study of PD-1 blockade in classical Hodgkin lymphoma. The study, taken as a whole, reports: The drivers behind the repertoire differences, possibly disease activity or prior therapy, remain undefined. Nivolumab starters within 1 year of ASCT were excluded. Reported baseline diversity: healthy donors highest, relapsed/refractory patients lowest.

Relapse was seen in all patients after autologous stem cell transplantation, and brentuximab vedotin exposure was variable. Data came from immunoSEQ multiplex PCR; TCRdb stores just in-frame clones and leaves some out. Of roughly 40,000 clones in the sample, over 55% are singletons; the top ten hold around 3%. The CDR3 runs 18 residues. The junction had 15 bases not matched to a gene; V was cut back by 2 bases and J by 6 bases. This sequence joins TRBV23-1 and TRBJ2-3; 9 nucleotides match TRBD2. TRBV23-1 is an ORF; its function is uncertain. Sequenced here: peripheral blood mononuclear cells (PBMCs), sampled at baseline. The clonotype was recovered from a human donor with classical Hodgkin lymphoma. CDR3 coding DNA: TGCGCCAGCAGTCAAACCCCATACCTCGCGGGGGGGCCCGATACGCAGTATTTT. It specifies CASSQTPYLAGGPDTQYF.